This T cell receptor (beta chain) was captured by sequencing in a study of blood T cell repertoires in COVID-19. The V gene end was trimmed by 2 bases and the J gene end by 7 bases; junction bases not matched to a gene: 6. The germline gives CDR1 ENHRY, CDR2 SYGVKD. This CDR3 contains 15 residues. The assay was immunoSEQ multiplex PCR, and TCRdb's table has in-frame clones only and misses some. In the table there are 150,000 or so clones, less than 95% of which are singletons. The sequenced material came from peripheral blood. This chain links TRBV10-3 with TRBJ2-1, with 9 positions matching TRBD2. This receptor was obtained from a man in his fifties with acute or convalescent COVID-19. This CDR3 reads CAISERTSDINEQFF. CDR3 in DNA: TGTGCCATCAGTGAGAGGACTAGCGATATTAATGAGCAGTTCTTC.